This TCR beta chain appears in the sequencing data of a study of blood T cells in healthy people across ages. CDR1 is SGHTA and CDR2 is FQGNSA in the germline V gene. J lost 2 bases, V lost 1 base, and 1 base had no gene match. CDR3 length: 14 amino acids. A second PCR, run for about 7 to 11 cycles, used a sample-barcoded 5' primer plus a J-beta primer mix. Using its own MiXCR run on the 5' RACE reads, TCRdb lists one record per CDR3 protein. The sample lists over 1,500,000 distinct CDR3 sequences; 30% to 40% were seen once. Study conclusions and caveats: Diversity was higher, and naive CD4+ cells more numerous, in long-lived donors than in aged donors.

Note on this clonotype: Antigen: not known.

V is TRBV7-2 and J is TRBJ2-5, with TRBD1 matching over 7 bases. The source is a human donor in good health. The sample taken for sequencing was blood. The CDR3 bases are TGTGCCAGCAGCTTAGAGGGGGCACAAGAGACCCAGTACTTC. It is translated as CASSLEGAQETQYF.